Below are 3 T cell receptor beta chains sequenced from a single sample in a study of T cell repertoires in cytomegalovirus infection. TCRdb used MiXCR to reprocess the reads, holding one entry per CDR3 protein. The repertoire holds around 230,000 distinct CDR3 sequences, with less than 50% as singletons. No antigens are known for them. Source: CD8+ T cells from cultured PBMCs, taken from culture after CMV antigen stimulation. The receptors here all came from a human donor in good health (CMV status not recorded). Some clones in this sample may be carry-over from other donors' samples.

The rearrangement uses TRBV12-3 or TRBV12-4 and TRBJ2-1; weak D call: TRBD2 (5 bases). The CDR3 loop spans 17 amino acids. The V gene lost 7 bases and the J gene lost 3 bases, with 22 bases spanning the gap. The CDR3 DNA follows: TGTGCCAGCACCCCCTTGTTCGGACTGGTCGTCTACAATGAGCAGTTCTTC. Translation gives CASTPLFGLVVYNEQFF.

The rearrangement links TRBV25-1 to TRBJ1-5; weak D call: TRBD1 (6 bases). Trimming cost V 11 bases and J 9 bases, with 14 bases left between them. Germline CDR1 reads MGHDK; CDR2 reads SYGVNS. CDR3 length equals 11 residues. The DNA of the CDR3 is TGTGCCGCAGGGGCCACCGGGCCCCAGCATTTT. It specifies CAAGATGPQHF.

This chain links TRBV7-9 with TRBJ2-7; 9 positions match TRBD1. This CDR3 spans 14 amino acids. Looked up from germline, CDR1 is SEHNR and CDR2 is FQNEAQ (reference sequence). V lost 7 bases, J lost 5 bases, and 9 bases stayed unmatched. The CDR3 sequence: CASTPGQGVDEQYF. CDR3 DNA: TGTGCCAGCACTCCGGGACAGGGCGTAGACGAGCAGTACTTC.